Listed here is a single T cell receptor beta chain. Its antigen is not identified. Since a much larger clone is just one base distant, this may be a read error. HTBI primers from iRepertoire and Arm-PCR of CDR3 regions yielded the TCR beta libraries. TCRdb redid the calling of the multiplex PCR reads with MiXCR, one entry per CDR3 protein. This sample has 300,000 to 500,000 distinct CDR3 sequences; 20% to 25% occur once, and the top ten carry less than 25%. The sample comes from a study of regulatory T cells in long-lasting Graves disease. Across the study: Persistent Graves' disease required over 5 years of antithyroid drugs and positive TSH receptor antibodies. Overall study results and limits: Persistent disease exhibited a predilection for TRBV28, TRBJ1-2 and TRBJ2-5.

The time point here: persistent/refractory GD, antithyroid drugs over 5 years with positive TRAb. The TCR library was made from RNA extracted from PBMCs. The CDR3 covers 14 residues. Germline V gives CDR1 SNHLY, CDR2 FYNNEI. The TCR sequence derives from a female donor with Graves disease. The input for sequencing was peripheral blood mononuclear cells (PBMCs), taken when the disease was refractory, from a patient treated with antithyroid drugs. This chain connects TRBV2 to TRBJ1-2; 7 bases fit TRBD1. CDR3 nucleotide sequence: TGTGCCGGCAGTGGTCAGGGGGCTAACTATGGCTACACCTTC. Its protein product is CAGSGQGANYGYTF.